This passage covers 2 T cell receptor beta chains from one sample sequenced in a study of control samples from healthy donors and cancer patients. The protocol was immunoSEQ multiplex PCR, while the TCRdb copy is restricted to in-frame clones and leaves out a portion. The sample consists of over 80,000 clones, 79% of them appearing once. The sample comprised blood. Receptors were obtained from a woman in her 30s in good health.

The chain couples TRBV9 to TRBJ1-1; no definite D call. The germline V gene encodes CDR1 SGDLS and CDR2 YYNGEE. CDR3 size: 14 residues. V was pared by 0 bases and J by 1 base, with 7 bases between. The CDR3 DNA sequence: TGTGCCAGCAGCGTAGTGGTCGGGAACACTGAAGCTTTCTTT. Its translation is CASSVVVGNTEAFF.

In this sample, this clone turned up a few times. The chain carries TRBV5-4 and TRBJ2-1; 9 bases line up with TRBD1. The CDR3 extends over 15 amino acids. Looked up from germline, CDR1 is SGHNT and CDR2 is YYREEE (reference sequence). Germline trimming cut 3 bases from V and 3 bases from J; bases unmatched to any gene: 4. CDR3 in amino acids: CASSSGQGDYNEQFF. In DNA form, the CDR3 reads TGTGCCAGCAGCTCGGGACAGGGAGACTACAATGAGCAGTTCTTC. The full variable domain, in which reference TRBV5-4 and TRBJ2-1 provide the parts outside the CDR3, is ETGVTQSPTHLIKTRGQQVTLRCSSQSGHNTVSWYQQALGQGPQFIFQYYREEENGRGNFPPRFSGLQFPNYSSELNVNALELDDSALYLCASSSGQGDYNEQFFGPGTRLTVL.